This T cell receptor beta chain was recovered during a study of blood T cell repertoires in COVID-19. Profiled with immunoSEQ multiplex PCR; TCRdb holds only in-frame clones, not every one. The table has 85,000 to 130,000 clones, roughly 92% seen once. CDR1 SGHTA and CDR2 FQGNSA come from the germline V gene. This CDR3 comprises 15 residues. V was pared by 3 bases and J by 2 bases, with 12 bases between. The sequence came from a man between 65 and 85 years old with acute or convalescent COVID-19. The specimen was peripheral blood. This rearrangement joins TRBV7-2 to TRBJ2-3, with a tentative D call TRBD2 (6 bases). CDR3 bases: TGTGCCAGCAGCTTGGAGGGACTTCACACAGATACGCAGTATTTT. Its translation: CASSLEGLHTDTQYF.